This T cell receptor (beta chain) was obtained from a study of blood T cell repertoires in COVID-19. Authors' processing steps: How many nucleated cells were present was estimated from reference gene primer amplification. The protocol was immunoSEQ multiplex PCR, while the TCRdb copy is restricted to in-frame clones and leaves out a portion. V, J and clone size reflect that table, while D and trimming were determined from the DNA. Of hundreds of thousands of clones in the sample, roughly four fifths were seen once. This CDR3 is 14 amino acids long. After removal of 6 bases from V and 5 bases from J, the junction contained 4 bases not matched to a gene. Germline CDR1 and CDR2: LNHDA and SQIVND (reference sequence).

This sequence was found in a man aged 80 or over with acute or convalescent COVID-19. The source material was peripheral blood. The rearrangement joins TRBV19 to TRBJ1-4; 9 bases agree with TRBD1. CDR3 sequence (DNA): TGTGCCAGTAGAACACAGGGGGCAAATGAAAAACTGTTTTTT. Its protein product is CASRTQGANEKLFF.